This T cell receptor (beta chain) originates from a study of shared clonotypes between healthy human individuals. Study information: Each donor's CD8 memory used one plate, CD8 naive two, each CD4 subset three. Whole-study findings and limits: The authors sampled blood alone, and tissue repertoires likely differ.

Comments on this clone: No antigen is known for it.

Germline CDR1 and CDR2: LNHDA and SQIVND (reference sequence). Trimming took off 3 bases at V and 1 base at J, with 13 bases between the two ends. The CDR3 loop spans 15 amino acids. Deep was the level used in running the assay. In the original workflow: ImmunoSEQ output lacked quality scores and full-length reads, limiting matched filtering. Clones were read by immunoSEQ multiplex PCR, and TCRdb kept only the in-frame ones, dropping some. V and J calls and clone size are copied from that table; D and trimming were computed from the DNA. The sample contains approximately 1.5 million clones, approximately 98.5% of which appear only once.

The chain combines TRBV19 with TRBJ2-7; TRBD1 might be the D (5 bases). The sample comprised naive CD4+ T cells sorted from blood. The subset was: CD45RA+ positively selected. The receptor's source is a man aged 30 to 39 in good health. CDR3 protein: CASSIMAGMSYEQYF. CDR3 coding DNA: TGTGCCAGTAGTATTATGGCAGGGATGTCCTACGAGCAGTACTTC.